The source of this T cell receptor (beta chain) is a study of blood T cell repertoires in COVID-19 (dated by TCRdb to 2018 to 2021). Study-wide context: Samples covering the acute and convalescent phases of COVID-19 were provided by collaborators in the United States, Italy and Spain. The repertoires were released in a freely available public database meant as a resource for research on the immune response to SARS-CoV-2. Samples came from the ongoing ImmuneRACE study (first 160 participants) plus 1,254 subjects from 6 global collaborators. Where available, HLA class I and class II types were taken from metadata supplied by the sample provider and were not determined by assay-based typing. The material from the prospective study consisted of cDNA or gDNA derived from T cells, B-cell-depleted T cells, or PBMCs. The dataset comprised deeply sampled blood TCRbeta repertoires from subjects exposed to, actively infected with, or recovered from COVID-19. A de-identified subject ID, COVID-19 status, age in years and sex were almost always included in the sample metadata. The paper as a whole reports these results and caveats: The amount of clinical and demographic metadata varied by source and participant and was provided uncurated.

The immunoSEQ Assay, a bias-controlled multiplex PCR, was used to amplify TCRbeta CDR3 regions from genomic DNA. Regarding the original processing steps: The number of nucleated cells in each sample was estimated from the amplification of reference gene primers within the assay. Sequence reads were collapsed and filtered to measure the absolute abundance of every unique TCRbeta CDR3 rearrangement. For each sample, productive Simpson clonality was calculated as the square root of Simpson's diversity index over productive rearrangements. TCRdb stores this immuneACCESS table with in-frame sequences only. Part of the clones is absent; in the studies checked, under half of the shortfall reflects unresolved V genes, and no reason is known for the rest. V and J calls and clone size come straight from that table; D and trimming were deduced from the DNA. The sample includes hundreds of thousands of clones, with about 84% observed a single time. Roughly 2% of the sample belongs to the ten largest clones.

As to this clone: What this receptor recognizes is not known. Base-call qualities are not available, and no considerably larger clone is one nucleotide away.

Participants in the prospective study were aged about 18 to 90 years, lived in 20 to 25 United States geographic areas, and enrolled through a virtual design. Cohort assignment in the prospective study relied on participant-reported clinical history from a screening survey and a study questionnaire. ImmuneRACE Cohort 3 recovered participants were defined by two consecutive negative NP/OP PCR tests, healthcare professional clearance, or symptom resolution. Each participant in the prospective study had whole blood, serum and a nasopharyngeal or oropharyngeal swab collected by mobile phlebotomists. Prospective study participants could optionally give additional blood draws and questionnaires over an approximately 2-month period. Before DNA extraction, prospective study blood samples were shipped either frozen or at room temperature. Between the V and J ends, shortened by 5 bases and 1 base respectively, the junction contains 10 bases. Via the germline V gene (reference sequence), CDR1 is LNHDA and CDR2 SQIVND. The CDR3 goes from the cysteine to the phenylalanine over 14 residues. Kept here is only the CDR3 DNA, which spans 42 bases and is read in frame from base 1.

This TCR derives from a woman in her fifties or sixties who had recovered from COVID-19. The sequence is built from TRBV19 and TRBJ2-3; a tentative D match to TRBD2 spans 6 bases. The sequencing input was PBMCs or T cells enriched from blood (not recorded which). The CDR3 region: CASSRRDGTDTQYF. The DNA sequence is TGTGCCAGTAGTCGGCGGGACGGCACAGATACGCAGTATTTT. The CDR3 plus the reference TRBV19 and TRBJ2-3 genes for the other parts give the full variable domain: DGGITQSPKYLFRKEGQNVTLSCEQNLNHDAMYWYRQDPGQGLRLIYYSQIVNDFQKGDIAEGYSVSREKKESFPLTVTSAQKNPTAFYLCASSRRDGTDTQYFGPGTRLTVL.